This T cell receptor (beta chain) comes out of a study of graft-versus-host responses after intestinal transplantation. To note about this clone: Its antigen remains unidentified.

The table came from immunoSEQ multiplex PCR; TCRdb's copy has only in-frame clones and leaves some out. The sample consists of around 100,000 clones, around 92% of them appearing once. Germline values: CDR1 SNHLY, CDR2 FYNNEI. V was clipped by 9 bases and J by 0 bases; unmatched bases: 4. This CDR3 is built from 13 residues. This rearrangement joins TRBV2 to TRBJ1-1; 7 bases agree with TRBD1. Here the sequenced sample was unstimulated CD8+ T cells sorted from spleen or lymph node cells, taken before transplant. This TCR was recovered from a human donor who was the organ donor for an intestinal transplant. The CDR3 region has the DNA TGTGCCAGAGGGGGACAGCTGAACACTGAAGCTTTCTTT. This translates into CARGGQLNTEAFF.